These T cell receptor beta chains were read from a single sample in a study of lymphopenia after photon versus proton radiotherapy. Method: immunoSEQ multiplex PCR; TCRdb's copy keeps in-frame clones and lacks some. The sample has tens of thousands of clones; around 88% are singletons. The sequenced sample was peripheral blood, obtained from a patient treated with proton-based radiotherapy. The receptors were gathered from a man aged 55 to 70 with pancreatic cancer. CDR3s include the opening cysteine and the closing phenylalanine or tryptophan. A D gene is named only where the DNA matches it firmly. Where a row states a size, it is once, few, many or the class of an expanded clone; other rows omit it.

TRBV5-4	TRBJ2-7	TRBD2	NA	CASSRAGAYEQYF	TGTGCCAGCAGCAGAGCGGGAGCCTACGAGCAGTACTTC
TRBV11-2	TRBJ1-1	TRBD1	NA	CASSLVKGAFEAFF	TGTGCCAGCAGCTTAGTCAAGGGGGCATTTGAAGCTTTCTTT
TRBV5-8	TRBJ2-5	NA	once	CASSSAGQTWETQYF	TGTGCCAGCAGCTCCGCGGGACAGACCTGGGAGACCCAGTACTTC
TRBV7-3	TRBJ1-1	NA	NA	CASSWNGGKNTEAFF	TGTGCCAGCAGCTGGAACGGGGGTAAGAACACTGAAGCTTTCTTT
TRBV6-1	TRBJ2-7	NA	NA	CASTTTAIGSEQYF	TGTGCCAGCACCACGACAGCCATCGGTTCGGAGCAGTACTTC
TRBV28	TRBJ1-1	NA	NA	CASRPGRRGDAFF	TGTGCCAGCAGGCCTGGGCGCAGGGGCGACGCTTTCTTT
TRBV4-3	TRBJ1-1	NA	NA	CASSQDQGRNTEAFF	TGCGCCAGCAGCCAAGATCAGGGGAGGAACACTGAAGCTTTCTTT
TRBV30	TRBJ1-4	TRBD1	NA	CAWSRTGDEKLFF	TGTGCCTGGAGCCGGACAGGTGATGAAAAACTGTTTTTT
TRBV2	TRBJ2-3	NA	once	CASRGGPMGTDTQYF	TGTGCCAGCAGAGGGGGACCCATGGGGACAGATACGCAGTATTTT
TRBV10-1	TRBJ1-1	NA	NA	CASRETLNTEAFF	TGCGCCAGCAGGGAGACCTTGAACACTGAAGCTTTCTTT
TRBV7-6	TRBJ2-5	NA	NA	CASSLPFGSQYF	TGTGCCAGCAGCTTACCATTTGGGTCCCAGTACTTC
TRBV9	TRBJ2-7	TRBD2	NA	CASSVEGAGVPYEQYF	TGTGCCAGCAGCGTAGAAGGAGCGGGAGTCCCCTACGAGCAGTACTTC
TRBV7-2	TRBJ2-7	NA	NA	CASSLRPGAGEQYF	TGTGCCAGCAGCTTAAGGCCGGGGGCAGGCGAGCAGTACTTC
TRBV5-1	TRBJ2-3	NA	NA	CASSRSSGPSTDTQYF	TGCGCCAGCAGCCGCTCAAGCGGGCCCAGCACAGATACGCAGTATTTT
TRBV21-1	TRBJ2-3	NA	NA	CASSLRLGWPGTDTQYF	TGTGCCAGCAGCCTGCGGCTTGGATGGCCCGGCACAGATACGCAGTATTTT
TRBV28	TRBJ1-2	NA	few	CASSLPQGFYGYTF	TGTGCCAGCAGTTTACCGCAGGGGTTCTATGGCTACACCTTC
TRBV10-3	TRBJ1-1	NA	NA	CAISPGAAAFF	TGTGCCATCAGTCCGGGGGCTGCAGCTTTCTTT
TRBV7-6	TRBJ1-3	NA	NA	CASSPSTGSGNTIYF	TGTGCCAGCAGCCCCAGCACAGGGAGCGGAAACACCATATATTTT
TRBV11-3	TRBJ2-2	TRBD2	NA	CASSFAPLGLAGEGTGELFF	TGTGCCAGCAGCTTCGCTCCTCTTGGACTAGCGGGAGAGGGCACCGGGGAGCTGTTTTTT
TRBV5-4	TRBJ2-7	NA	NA	CASATVVGAFEQYF	TGTGCCAGCGCAACTGTGGTGGGAGCATTCGAGCAGTACTTC
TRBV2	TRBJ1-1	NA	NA	CASSFQQVMNTEAFF	TGTGCCAGCAGTTTCCAACAAGTCATGAACACTGAAGCTTTCTTT
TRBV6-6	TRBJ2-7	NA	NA	CASSYSTPGGGYEQYF	TGTGCCAGCAGTTACTCGACACCAGGGGGGGGGTACGAGCAGTACTTC
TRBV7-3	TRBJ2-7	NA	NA	CASSVLPSRAPYEQYF	TGTGCCAGCAGCGTGCTACCCAGTCGGGCTCCGTACGAGCAGTACTTC
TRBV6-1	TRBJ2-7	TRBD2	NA	CASSVYGTTYEQYF	TGTGCCAGCAGTGTTTACGGGACTACCTACGAGCAGTACTTC
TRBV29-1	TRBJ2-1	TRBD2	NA	CSVSRLAGEYGEQFF	TGCAGCGTTTCTAGACTAGCGGGAGAGTATGGTGAGCAGTTCTTC
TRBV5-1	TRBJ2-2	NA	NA	CASSLGFPGELFF	TGCGCCAGCAGCTTGGGGTTCCCCGGGGAGCTGTTTTTT
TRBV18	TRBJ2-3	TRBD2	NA	CASSPRAGGTDTQYF	TGTGCCAGCTCACCACGGGCGGGAGGAACAGATACGCAGTATTTT
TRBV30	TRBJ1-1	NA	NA	CAWSDSGLDTEAFF	TGTGCCTGGAGCGATTCAGGGTTGGACACTGAAGCTTTCTTT
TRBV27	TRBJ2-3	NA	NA	CASSLGPNGYNPQYF	TGTGCCAGCAGCCTGGGGCCGAATGGCTATAATCCGCAGTATTTT
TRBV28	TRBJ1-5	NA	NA	CASSFFNQPQHF	TGTGCCAGCAGTTTTTTTAATCAGCCCCAGCATTTT
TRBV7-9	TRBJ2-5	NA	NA	CASSLAGETQYF	TGTGCCAGCAGCTTAGCTGGGGAGACCCAGTACTTC
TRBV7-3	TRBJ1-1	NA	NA	CASSLSVNTEAFF	TGTGCCAGCAGCTTGTCTGTTAACACTGAAGCTTTCTTT
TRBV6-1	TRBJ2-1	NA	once	CASRVRGRIEQFF	TGTGCCAGCAGGGTTCGGGGCCGGATTGAGCAGTTCTTC
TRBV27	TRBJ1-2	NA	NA	CASSLERHHGYTF	TGTGCCAGCAGTTTGGAGCGCCACCATGGCTACACCTTC
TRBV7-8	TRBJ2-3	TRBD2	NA	CASSLVTAGLNTDTQYF	TGTGCCAGCAGCTTAGTTACTGCGGGACTAAACACAGATACGCAGTATTTT
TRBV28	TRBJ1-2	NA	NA	CASSLGSGRNYGYTF	TGTGCCAGCAGTTTAGGCTCCGGCCGAAACTATGGCTACACCTTC
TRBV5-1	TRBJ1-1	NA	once	CASSLAGGALTEAFF	TGCGCCAGCAGCTTGGCCGGAGGGGCGCTCACTGAAGCTTTCTTT
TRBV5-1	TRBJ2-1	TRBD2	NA	CASSLLAGGVWGYNEQFF	TGCGCCAGCAGCCTTTTAGCGGGAGGGGTCTGGGGCTACAATGAGCAGTTCTTC
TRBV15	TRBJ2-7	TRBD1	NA	CATSRAGTGVGEQYF	TGTGCCACCAGCAGAGCCGGGACAGGGGTGGGGGAGCAGTACTTC
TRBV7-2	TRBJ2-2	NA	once	CASSFDSITGELFF	TGTGCCAGCAGCTTCGACAGCATCACCGGGGAGCTGTTTTTT
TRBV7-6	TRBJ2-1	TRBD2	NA	CASSVGGNEQFF	TGTGCCAGCAGCGTGGGGGGGAATGAGCAGTTCTTC